One sample yielded the 27 T cell receptor beta chains listed below, sequenced in a study of cytomegalovirus exposure and HLA in healthy donors (dated by TCRdb to about 2017). Receptor libraries were prepared by the immunoSEQ multiplex PCR assay. For the multiplex PCR, a mixture combining 60 forward primers for TCR Vbeta segments and 13 reverse primers for TCR Jbeta segments was used. Held by TCRdb, this immuneACCESS table contains in-frame sequences only and omits some clones. Under half of the omission traces to an unresolved V gene where checked; the cause of the rest is unknown. This sample gives tens of thousands of clones in total; just under 70% of them show up just once. Roughly 9.8% of the sample is held by the ten biggest clonotypes. The sample was PBMCs. The receptors derive from a woman aged 30 to 39 in good health and CMV-seronegative.

The chain joins TRBV7-8 to TRBJ1-2; possibly TRBD1 for D (5 bases). V lost 6 bases and J 0 bases, leaving 14 bases between the germline ends. Germline V gives CDR1 SGHVS, CDR2 FQNEAQ. CDR3 length: 15 residues. The CDR3 is CASSRARETNYGYTF. The CDR3 DNA reads TGTGCCAGCAGTCGAGCCAGGGAAACTAACTATGGCTACACCTTC.

J is TRBJ1-2 and V is TRBV7-9; 11 nucleotides match TRBD1. V lost 5 bases to trimming and J lost 4 bases; unmatched junction nucleotides: 6. CDR3 length equals 15 residues. Germline V gives CDR1 SEHNR, CDR2 FQNEAQ (reference sequence). The CDR3 nucleotides are TGTGCCAGCAGCCCACAAGGGACAGGGGGCTATGGCTACACCTTC. This encodes CASSPQGTGGYGYTF.

The rearrangement joins TRBV10-3 to TRBJ2-7, with D perhaps matching TRBD1 (6 bases). The CDR3 has 12 residues. Germline-derived CDR1 and CDR2 are ENHRY and SYGVKD. V was trimmed by 4 bases and J by 5 bases, leaving 9 bases between them. The CDR3 is CAISVQGHEQYF. CDR3 DNA: TGTGCCATCAGTGTTCAGGGGCACGAGCAGTACTTC.

This chain joins TRBV2 and TRBJ1-5, with D perhaps matching TRBD1 (5 bases). Deletions cut 3 bases from V and 3 bases from J, with 6 bases between. Looked up from germline, CDR1 is SNHLY and CDR2 is FYNNEI. The CDR3 totals 13 residues. CDR3 DNA: TGTGCCAGCAGTGACAGGGCCAATCAGCCCCAGCATTTT. This gives the protein CASSDRANQPQHF.

The rearrangement joins TRBV28 to TRBJ1-5, with 11 bases that match TRBD1. This CDR3 has 16 amino acids. Trimming cost V 5 bases and J 2 bases; bases outside gene matches: 5. Germline-derived CDR1 and CDR2 are MDHEN and SYDVKM. This CDR3 reads CASSVGTGGGNQPQHF. CDR3 sequence (DNA): TGTGCCAGCAGTGTTGGGACAGGGGGAGGCAATCAGCCCCAGCATTTT.

The V call is TRBV30, the J call TRBJ2-5; possible D gene TRBD2, 5 bases. V lost 2 bases, J lost 5 bases, and 6 bases lay in between. Germline V gene data show CDR1 as GTSNPN and CDR2 as SVGIG (reference sequence). There are 11 residues in the CDR3. CDR3 sequence reads: CAWSPGETQYF. The DNA for the CDR3 is TGTGCCTGGAGTCCGGGGGAGACCCAGTACTTC.

V is TRBV5-1 and J is TRBJ1-2, with D maybe TRBD1 (5 bases). The CDR3 is 14 amino acids. Trimming took off 4 bases at V and 2 bases at J, with 12 bases between the two ends. Germline assignment: CDR1 SGHRS and CDR2 YFSETQ. The chain's CDR3 is CASSPTAGNYGYTF. In nucleotides, the CDR3 is TGCGCCAGCAGCCCGACAGCGGGCAACTATGGCTACACCTTC. Using reference TRBV5-1 and TRBJ1-2 for the parts outside the CDR3, the full variable domain is KAGVTQTPRYLIKTRGQQVTLSCSPISGHRSVSWYQQTPGQGLQFLFEYFSETQRNKGNFPGRFSGRQFSNSRSEMNVSTLELGDSALYLCASSPTAGNYGYTFGSGTRLTVV.

The gene calls are TRBV10-3 and TRBJ1-5, with D hard to call. The CDR3 extends over 14 amino acids. Trimming took 3 bases from V and 8 from J, leaving 14 bases between them. Germline V lookup: CDR1 ENHRY, CDR2 SYGVKD. The CDR3 spells CAISEGTAYKPQHF. In DNA, the CDR3 is TGTGCCATCAGTGAAGGAACAGCTTACAAGCCCCAGCATTTT.

The table lists this clone with a few counts. CDR3 protein: CASSYTSQPQHF. In DNA, the CDR3 is TGTGCCAGTAGTTATACGAGTCAGCCCCAGCATTTT. V usage is TRBV19 and J usage is TRBJ1-5; D remains ambiguous. The V gene's germline CDR1 is LNHDA and CDR2 SQIVND (reference sequence). V lost 5 bases to trimming and J lost 6 bases, with 8 bases between them. The CDR3 contains 12 residues.

This clone was seen a handful of times. The chain carries TRBV7-2 and TRBJ1-5, with 8 bases fitting TRBD1. The CDR3 extends over 15 amino acids. The V and J ends lost 5 bases and 6 bases, in that order; junction bases with no gene match: 9. Germline V lookup: CDR1 SGHTA, CDR2 FQGNSA. Written as DNA, the CDR3 is TGTGCCAGCAGCCCCCGGACAGGGCGAGGTCAGCCCCAGCATTTT. This gives the protein CASSPRTGRGQPQHF.

The rearrangement links TRBV2 to TRBJ1-2; maybe TRBD1 (5 bases). V was pared by 4 bases and J by 7 bases, with 13 bases between. The CDR3 totals 13 residues. Germline V lookup: CDR1 SNHLY, CDR2 FYNNEI. CDR3 protein: CASSGGGDGGYTF. The DNA for the CDR3 is TGTGCCAGCAGTGGTGGAGGGGACGGTGGCTACACCTTC.

The chain employs TRBV7-9 and TRBJ1-4; D call uncertain. This CDR3 has 14 amino acids. Looked up from germline, CDR1 is SEHNR and CDR2 is FQNEAQ (reference sequence). Deletions cut 2 bases from V and 5 bases from J, with 9 bases between. As DNA, the CDR3 is TGTGCCAGCAGCTTACTATCTTCCAATGAAAAACTGTTTTTT. As protein: CASSLLSSNEKLFF.

This chain joins TRBV5-8 and TRBJ2-3; TRBD2 agrees at 10 bases. The junction had 3 bases not matched to a gene; V was cut back by 1 base and J by 1 base. The CDR3 has 16 residues. CDR1 SGHTS and CDR2 YDEGEE come from the germline V gene. The CDR3 reads CASSLYLAGGTDTQYF. CDR3 DNA: TGTGCCAGCAGCTTGTATCTAGCGGGGGGCACAGATACGCAGTATTTT.

The chain carries TRBV6-6 and TRBJ2-7; 7 nucleotides line up with TRBD1. After removal of 2 bases from V and 2 bases from J, the junction contained 0 bases not matched to a gene. This CDR3 is built from 13 residues. Germline V CDR1 and CDR2: MNHNY, SVGAGI (reference sequence). The CDR3 coding sequence is TGTGCCAGCAGTTACACAGGGGCCTACGAGCAGTACTTC. Translating gives CASSYTGAYEQYF.

J is TRBJ2-5 and V is TRBV5-1, with TRBD1 matching 9 bases. The CDR3 loop spans 17 amino acids. V was pared by 0 bases and J by 4 bases, with 10 bases of the junction left unmatched. Germline CDR1 reads SGHRS; CDR2 reads YFSETQ. The CDR3 coding sequence is TGCGCCAGCAGCTTGGCTGCCGGACAGGGGCTTGGAGAGACCCAGTACTTC. This translates into CASSLAAGQGLGETQYF.

As DNA, the CDR3 is TGTGCCAGCAGTTGGGACAGGGACACTGAAGCTTTCTTT. Protein product: CASSWDRDTEAFF. The chain links TRBV5-5 to TRBJ1-1, with TRBD1 matching 9 bases. J gave up 3 bases and V 5 bases, and 2 bases lay outside the gene matches. Germline CDR1 SGHKS, CDR2 YYEKEE (reference sequence). The CDR3 covers 13 residues.

As DNA, the CDR3 is TGTGCCAGTGAGGCTTCGGGGGCCTATAATTCACCCCTCCACTTT. Amino acid sequence: CASEASGAYNSPLHF. The rearrangement links TRBV13 to TRBJ1-6; a possible D gene is TRBD1 (5 bases). The CDR3 runs 15 residues. CDR1 and CDR2 (germline): PRHDT, FYEKMQ (reference sequence). V lost 9 bases and J lost 2, with 14 bases in between.

This rearrangement joins TRBV4-1 to TRBJ1-6; TRBD1 matches 7 bases. The CDR3 length is 17 residues. CDR1 is MGHRA and CDR2 is YSYEKL in the germline V gene. J was trimmed by 9 bases and V by 2 bases; bases with no gene match: 13. CDR3 nucleotide sequence: TGCGCCAGCAGCCAAAAACCATACAGGGGATTAGGTTCACCCCTCCACTTT. Translation: CASSQKPYRGLGSPLHF.

On this clone itself: The missing conserved phenylalanine or tryptophan at the end of this CDR3 makes a read error likely. The CDR3 bases are TGTGCCAGCGGGAGGACAGGGAGCTATGGCTACACCGTC. It codes for CASGRTGSYGYTV. V and J are TRBV25-1 and TRBJ1-2; 8 bases line up with TRBD1. Looked up from germline, CDR1 is MGHDK and CDR2 is SYGVNS. This CDR3 comprises 13 residues. V shed 8 bases and J 4 bases; nucleotides not matched to a gene: 6.

The genes are TRBV4-3 and TRBJ2-3; 8 nucleotides line up with TRBD1. V gave up 3 bases and J gave up 2 bases; unmatched junction bases: 4. Germline assignment: CDR1 LGHNA and CDR2 YSLEER. The CDR3 totals 15 residues. The CDR3 sequence: CASSQGDRYTDTQYF. The DNA for the CDR3 is TGCGCCAGCAGCCAGGGGGACAGGTACACAGATACGCAGTATTTT.

V usage is TRBV5-1 and J usage is TRBJ1-6; TRBD1 matches 8 bases. After removal of 4 bases from V and 6 bases from J, the junction contained 3 bases not matched to a gene. CDR3 length: 14 amino acids. Germline V gene data show CDR1 as SGHRS and CDR2 as YFSETQ. The CDR3 loop reads CASSPDRGNSPLHF. The CDR3 DNA reads TGCGCCAGCAGCCCTGACAGGGGTAATTCACCCCTCCACTTT.

The CDR3, as DNA: TGCGCCAGCAGTCTAGAGAGGCATACGGAAAAACTGTTTTTT. This gives the protein CASSLERHTEKLFF. The chain has TRBV4-1 and TRBJ1-4; no firm D call. With 6 bases removed from V and 8 bases from J, the gap between germline ends came to 16 bases. CDR1 is MGHRA, CDR2 YSYEKL, per germline. CDR3 length: 14 residues.

This chain connects TRBV2 to TRBJ2-7; the D is unclear. This CDR3 spans 14 amino acids. Trimming took off 4 bases at V and 3 bases at J, with 13 bases between the two ends. Germline values: CDR1 SNHLY, CDR2 FYNNEI. CDR3 DNA: TGTGCCAGCAGTGTCCTCGCCCAGAACTACGAGCAGTACTTC. This translates into CASSVLAQNYEQYF. The variable domain in full, completed from reference TRBV2 and TRBJ2-7, reads EPEVTQTPSHQVTQMGQEVILRCVPISNHLYFYWYRQILGQKVEFLVSFYNNEISEKSEIFDDQFSVERPDGSNFTLKIRSTKLEDSAMYFCASSVLAQNYEQYFGPGTRLTVT.

V gene TRBV29-1 combines with J gene TRBJ1-2, with 10 bases that match TRBD1. Germline loops: CDR1 SQVTM, CDR2 ANQGSEA. The CDR3 consists of 14 residues. After removal of 4 bases from V and 4 bases from J, the junction contained 6 bases not matched to a gene. The CDR3 sequence is CSVARQGAGYGYTF. The CDR3 bases are TGCAGCGTTGCCCGACAGGGGGCAGGCTATGGCTACACCTTC.

CDR3 in DNA: TGCAGCGTTCGAGGAACATTATCAAGCACAGATACGCAGTATTTT. Translating it yields CSVRGTLSSTDTQYF. The rearrangement joins TRBV29-1 to TRBJ2-3; D call uncertain. V lost 5 bases, J lost 0 bases, and 15 bases lay in between. The length of the CDR3 is 15 residues. Per germline, CDR1 SQVTM and CDR2 ANQGSEA.

The chain employs TRBV5-1 and TRBJ1-2; tentative D call: TRBD1 (6 bases). V shed 2 bases and J shed 4 bases, with 15 bases lying between them. CDR3 size: 15 residues. Germline values: CDR1 SGHRS, CDR2 YFSETQ. The CDR3 is CASSFAAGEGYGYTF. For the CDR3, the DNA is TGCGCCAGCAGCTTTGCAGCAGGGGAAGGCTATGGCTACACCTTC.

The chain is built from TRBV25-1 and TRBJ2-3; 8 bases map to TRBD1. Trimming removed 2 bases from V and 0 bases from J; junction bases left unmatched: 1. This CDR3 has 15 amino acids. Germline V lookup: CDR1 MGHDK, CDR2 SYGVNS. The CDR3 bases are TGTGCCAGCAGTGAACGACAGGGGAGCACAGATACGCAGTATTTT. Its protein is CASSERQGSTDTQYF.